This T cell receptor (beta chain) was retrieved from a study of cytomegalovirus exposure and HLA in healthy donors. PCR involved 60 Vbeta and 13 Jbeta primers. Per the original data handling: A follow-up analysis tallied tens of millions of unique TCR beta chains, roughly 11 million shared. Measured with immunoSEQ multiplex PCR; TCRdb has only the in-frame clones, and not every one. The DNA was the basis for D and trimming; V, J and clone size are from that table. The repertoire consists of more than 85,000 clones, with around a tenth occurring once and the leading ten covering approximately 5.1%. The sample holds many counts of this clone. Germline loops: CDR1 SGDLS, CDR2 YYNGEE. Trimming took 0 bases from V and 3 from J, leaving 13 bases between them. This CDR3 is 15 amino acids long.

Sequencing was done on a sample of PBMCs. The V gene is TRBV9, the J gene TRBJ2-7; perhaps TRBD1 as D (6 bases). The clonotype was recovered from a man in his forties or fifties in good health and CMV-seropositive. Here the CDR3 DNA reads TGTGCCAGCAGCGTAGAGGCTCAGGGGTACTACGAGCAGTACTTC. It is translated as CASSVEAQGYYEQYF.